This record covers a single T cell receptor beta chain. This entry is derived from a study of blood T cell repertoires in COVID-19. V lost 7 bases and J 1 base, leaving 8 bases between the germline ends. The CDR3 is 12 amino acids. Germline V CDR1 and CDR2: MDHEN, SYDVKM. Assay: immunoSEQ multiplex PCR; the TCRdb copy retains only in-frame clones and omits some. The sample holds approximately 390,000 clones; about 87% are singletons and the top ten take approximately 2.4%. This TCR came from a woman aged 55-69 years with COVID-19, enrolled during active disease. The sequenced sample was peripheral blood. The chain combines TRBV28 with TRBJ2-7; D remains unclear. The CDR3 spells CASTRSSYEQYF. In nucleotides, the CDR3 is TGTGCCAGCACTAGGAGTTCCTACGAGCAGTACTTC.